This T cell receptor beta chain was retrieved from a study of blood T cell repertoires in COVID-19. In the study overall: Spain, Italy and the United States supplied samples that represented acute and convalescent COVID-19. T cells, B-cell-depleted T cells, or PBMCs supplied cDNA or gDNA.

Per the original data handling: From reference gene primer amplification, estimates of nucleated cell counts were derived. The repertoire was sequenced with immunoSEQ multiplex PCR; TCRdb's copy has only in-frame clones and lacks some. The V and J calls and clone size are taken from that table; D and trimming were inferred from the DNA. The repertoire holds 60,000 to 70,000 clones, with roughly 90% as singletons. Germline V gives CDR1 LNHDA, CDR2 SQIVND (reference sequence). With 3 bases removed from V and 6 bases from J, the gap between germline ends came to 14 bases. The CDR3 consists of 14 residues.

The source is a woman aged 55-69 years with acute or convalescent COVID-19. Sequencing used peripheral blood. The chain couples TRBV19 to TRBJ2-5; D is perhaps TRBD1 (5 bases). The CDR3 reads CASSIDPGSQTQYF. CDR3 bases: TGTGCCAGTAGTATTGATCCAGGGTCGCAGACCCAGTACTTC.